These 4 T cell receptor beta chains were all obtained from the same sample, sequenced in a study of T cell responses to AZD1222 COVID-19 vaccine. Clones were sequenced by immunoSEQ multiplex PCR, and TCRdb holds only the in-frame ones, with some missing. The table shows 25,000 to 35,000 clones, with around nine tenths occurring only once. The sample here was peripheral blood, taken on day 0 of AZD1222 vaccination. The receptor set was obtained from an adult in good health.

The rearrangement joins TRBV27 to TRBJ1-5; D remains unclear. Between the trimmed V and J ends, which lost 4 bases and 1 base, there was a span of 5 bases. The V gene's germline CDR1 is MNHEY and CDR2 SMNVEV (reference sequence). The CDR3 spans 13 residues. The CDR3 DNA is TGTGCCAGCAGTTCCCAAAGCAATCAGCCCCAGCATTTT. Encoded protein: CASSSQSNQPQHF.

The rearrangement uses TRBV30 and TRBJ1-1; D is undetermined. The germline gives CDR1 GTSNPN, CDR2 SVGIG (reference sequence). V gave up 0 bases and J gave up 4 bases, with 9 bases separating them. This CDR3 is built from 13 residues. In nucleotides, the CDR3 is TGTGCCTGGAGTGTACGTGTCGGCACTGAAGCTTTCTTT. Protein: CAWSVRVGTEAFF.

Written as DNA, the CDR3 is TGTGCCATCAGTGAGTCCGGCAGCTACTACGAGCAGTACTTC. Protein sequence: CAISESGSYYEQYF. The chain combines TRBV10-3 with TRBJ2-7; no clear D. The V end lost 0 bases, the J end lost 3 bases, and 9 bases lay between the germline ends. Germline lookup yields CDR1 ENHRY and CDR2 SYGVKD. This CDR3 spans 14 amino acids.

The V and J genes are TRBV4-1 and TRBJ2-3, with 11 bases matching TRBD2. This CDR3 is 16 amino acids long. Germline V CDR1 and CDR2: MGHRA, YSYEKL. With 4 bases clipped from V and 3 bases from J, the junction kept 6 bases outside the gene matches. The CDR3, as DNA: TGCGCCAGCAGCCCCCGCCGGACTAGCGGGACAGATACGCAGTATTTT. Its protein is CASSPRRTSGTDTQYF.